The rows below give T cell receptor beta chains drawn from one sample of a study of breast tumors, draining lymph nodes, adjacent tissues. MiXCR, run by TCRdb on the multiplex PCR reads, gives a single entry per CDR3 protein. The table shows about 20,000 distinct CDR3 sequences, with 45% to 60% occurring only once. The source material was breast tumor tissue. These receptors were taken from a female donor with breast cancer. Some clones in this sample may be carry-over from other donors' samples. The CDR3 runs from the conserved cysteine through the conserved F or W. D genes are given only for firm matches. For some rows the clone size is stated as once, few or many, or as a class when expanded; others skip it.

abundance	d_gene	v_gene	j_gene	CDR3aa	CDR3nt
many	.	TRBV5-8	TRBJ2-7	CASSLSVALDEQYF	TGTGCCAGCAGCTTGTCGGTGGCCTTGGACGAGCAGTACTTC
once	.	TRBV15	TRBJ2-1	CATSRVWGAGENEQFF	TGTGCCACCAGCAGAGTTTGGGGGGCTGGGGAAAATGAGCAGTTCTTC
.	TRBD1	TRBV6-5	TRBJ1-6	CASSFRLQGDTHSPLHF	TGTGCCAGCAGCTTCCGGCTACAGGGGGATACGCATTCACCCCTCCACTTT
medium-sized	.	TRBV2	TRBJ2-3	CASSESSASGFDTQYF	TGTGCCAGCAGTGAATCTTCGGCGAGTGGTTTTGATACGCAGTATTTT
.	TRBD1	TRBV7-8	TRBJ2-7	CASSRDRVSYEQYF	TGTGCCAGCAGCAGGGACAGGGTCTCCTACGAGCAGTACTTC
.	.	TRBV9	TRBJ2-2	CASSIGGGELFF	TGTGCCAGCAGTATCGGGGGCGGGGAGCTGTTTTTT
.	TRBD2	TRBV5-4	TRBJ2-1	CASSPVGAGNSYNEQFF	TGTGCCAGCAGCCCCGTGGGAGCGGGGAACTCCTACAATGAGCAGTTCTTC
.	TRBD1	TRBV29-1	TRBJ2-7	CSVWTGGSYEQYF	TGCAGCGTTTGGACAGGGGGCTCCTACGAGCAGTACTTC
once	TRBD1	TRBV25-1	TRBJ1-2	CASSLPGQYGYTF	TGTGCCAGCAGCCTACCGGGACAGTATGGCTACACCTTC
.	.	TRBV20-1	TRBJ2-7	CSPILPVQSSEQYF	TGCAGTCCTATCCTACCAGTACAGAGTTCCGAGCAGTACTTC
.	.	TRBV7-2	TRBJ1-3	CASARVTGNTIYF	TGTGCCAGCGCACGGGTAACTGGAAACACCATATATTTT
.	TRBD2	TRBV7-8	TRBJ2-5	CASSSRLAGGQETQYF	TGTGCCAGCAGCTCAAGACTAGCGGGGGGGCAAGAGACCCAGTACTTC
.	TRBD1	TRBV20-1	TRBJ1-4	CSVGTGGSEKLFF	TGCAGTGTCGGGACAGGGGGCAGTGAAAAACTGTTTTTT
.	TRBD2	TRBV19	TRBJ2-1	CASSYSGRVRNEQFF	TGTGCCAGTAGTTATAGCGGGAGAGTTAGGAATGAGCAGTTCTTC
many	.	TRBV2	TRBJ2-5	CASSERTGQGKTQYF	TGTGCCAGCAGTGAACGGACCGGTCAGGGGAAGACCCAGTACTTC
medium-sized	.	TRBV20-1	TRBJ1-6	CSARLGAVSSNSPLHF	TGCAGTGCTAGATTGGGGGCAGTATCTTCAAATTCACCCCTCCACTTT
.	.	TRBV7-9	TRBJ2-2	CASSFEPPNTGELFF	TGTGCCAGCAGTTTCGAACCGCCGAACACCGGGGAGCTGTTTTTT
once	.	TRBV15	TRBJ1-3	CATSSDGRNTIYF	TGTGCCACCAGCAGCGATGGACGAAACACCATATATTTT
.	TRBD2	TRBV9	TRBJ2-7	CASSVGLAGGNEQYF	TGTGCCAGCAGCGTAGGACTAGCGGGAGGTAACGAGCAGTACTTC
.	.	TRBV7-2	TRBJ1-4	CASSDTGFAEKLFF	TGTGCCAGCAGCGACACAGGGTTTGCCGAAAAACTGTTTTTT
once	.	TRBV20-1	TRBJ1-4	CSAASSVTTNEKLFF	TGCAGTGCAGCCTCCTCGGTGACAACTAATGAAAAACTGTTTTTT
many	.	TRBV11-2	TRBJ2-3	CASSNRQVSDTQYF	TGTGCCAGCAGCAACCGACAGGTTTCGGATACGCAGTATTTT
.	TRBD2	TRBV7-9	TRBJ2-7	CASSWSGRAYEQYF	TGTGCCAGCAGCTGGAGCGGGAGGGCCTACGAGCAGTACTTC
medium-sized	TRBD1	TRBV20-1	TRBJ1-4	CSAIRQGVGGEKLFF	TGCAGTGCTATTCGACAGGGCGTTGGGGGGGAAAAACTGTTTTTT
.	.	TRBV7-2	TRBJ1-4	CASSLGLTTNEKLFF	TGTGCCAGCAGCTTAGGGCTTACAACTAATGAAAAACTGTTTTTT
once	TRBD1	TRBV24-1	TRBJ1-6	CATSDRQGALLLHF	TGTGCCACCAGTGATCGACAGGGTGCCCTTCTCCTCCACTTT
once	.	TRBV20-1	TRBJ2-2	CSASSGQSNTGELFF	TGCAGTGCTAGTTCAGGGCAATCGAACACCGGGGAGCTGTTTTTT
.	TRBD2	TRBV4-1	TRBJ2-7	CASSQEGGLAGGNEQYF	TGCGCCAGCAGCCAAGAAGGGGGACTAGCGGGAGGTAACGAGCAGTACTTC
many	TRBD2	TRBV7-6	TRBJ2-2	CASSRTSGSGTGELFF	TGTGCCAGCAGCAGGACTAGCGGGAGTGGCACCGGGGAGCTGTTTTTT
.	.	TRBV7-3	TRBJ2-3	CASSLRGGPADTQYF	TGTGCCAGCAGCTTAAGGGGGGGGCCGGCAGATACGCAGTATTTT
.	.	TRBV5-1	TRBJ2-7	CASSPIGPAYEQYF	TGCGCCAGCAGCCCTATCGGGCCTGCCTACGAGCAGTACTTC
.	.	TRBV2	TRBJ2-1	CASRPGYEQFF	TGTGCCAGCCGGCCAGGCTATGAGCAGTTCTTC
.	.	TRBV5-1	TRBJ1-6	CASRQGPRLGSPLHF	TGCGCCAGCAGACAGGGCCCCAGGCTGGGTTCACCCCTCCACTTT
many	.	TRBV2	TRBJ2-1	CASSEFGVLEQFF	TGTGCCAGCAGTGAATTCGGGGTGCTTGAGCAGTTCTTC
few	TRBD2	TRBV6-1	TRBJ2-2	CASSLFGGGTGELFF	TGTGCCAGCAGTTTGTTCGGGGGGGGGACCGGGGAGCTGTTTTTT
.	.	TRBV10-3	TRBJ1-2	CAISEAGGANGYTF	TGTGCCATCAGTGAGGCGGGGGGGGCTAATGGCTACACCTTC
.	.	TRBV20-1	TRBJ2-7	CSAIQGGSSYEQYF	TGCAGTGCTATCCAGGGGGGGAGCTCCTACGAGCAGTACTTC
many	TRBD1	TRBV5-1	TRBJ2-5	CASTLQGAQDTQYF	TGCGCCAGCACCTTACAGGGGGCTCAAGACACCCAGTACTTC
.	.	TRBV20-1	TRBJ1-4	CSARHDEKLFF	TGCAGTGCTAGACATGATGAAAAACTGTTTTTT
.	.	TRBV10-2	TRBJ2-3	CASSEPGSYTDTQYF	TGCGCCAGCAGTGAGCCCGGCTCATACACAGATACGCAGTATTTT
.	.	TRBV18	TRBJ1-4	CASSPDGATNEKLFF	TGTGCCAGCTCCCCAGACGGTGCAACTAATGAAAAACTGTTTTTT
.	TRBD1	TRBV19	TRBJ1-2	CASSVPRDRDGYTF	TGTGCCAGTAGTGTCCCTCGGGACAGAGATGGCTACACCTTC
.	.	TRBV7-3	TRBJ1-2	CASSQAGSDYGYTF	TGCGCCAGCAGCCAAGCAGGGAGTGACTATGGCTACACCTTC
.	.	TRBV25-1	TRBJ1-2	CASSRGEGGYTF	TGTGCCAGCAGTCGGGGGGAAGGAGGCTACACCTTC
many	TRBD1	TRBV6-5	TRBJ1-4	CASRNPGQANEKLFF	TGTGCCAGCAGAAACCCGGGACAGGCTAATGAAAAACTGTTTTTT
.	.	TRBV5-4	TRBJ1-6	CASQKTDSPLHF	TGTGCCAGTCAGAAGACCGATTCACCCCTCCACTTT
.	TRBD1	TRBV20-1	TRBJ1-6	CSARAGGGLGHSPLHF	TGCAGTGCTAGGGCAGGGGGCGGTTTGGGGCATTCACCCCTCCACTTT
.	.	TRBV11-3	TRBJ1-1	CASSARPKGHTRGMNTEAFF	TGTGCCAGCAGCGCCCGTCCAAAAGGACACACCCGAGGTATGAACACTGAAGCTTTCTTT
.	TRBD1	TRBV11-3	TRBJ1-3	CASSLVSGTGGLGTGNTIYF	TGTGCCAGCAGCTTAGTTTCCGGGACAGGGGGGCTCGGGACTGGAAACACCATATATTTT
.	TRBD2	TRBV5-5	TRBJ2-2	CASSFVASGGVGELFF	TGTGCCAGCAGCTTTGTGGCCAGCGGGGGGGTCGGGGAGCTGTTTTTT
.	.	TRBV25-1	TRBJ2-5	CASSDLRDLQETQYF	TGTGCCAGCAGTGATCTGCGGGACCTCCAAGAGACCCAGTACTTC
many	TRBD2	TRBV6-1	TRBJ2-7	CASSDSWGLVYEQYF	TGTGCCAGCAGTGATAGCTGGGGACTAGTCTACGAGCAGTACTTC
.	TRBD2	TRBV20-1	TRBJ2-3	CSARTGGLSDTQYF	TGCAGTGCTAGGACGGGGGGGCTTTCAGATACGCAGTATTTT
once	.	TRBV6-4	TRBJ1-2	CASSDSTRGANYGYTF	TGTGCCAGCAGTGACTCGACCCGAGGTGCTAACTATGGCTACACCTTC
.	.	TRBV20-1	TRBJ1-5	CSARDPRGSNQPQHF	TGCAGTGCTAGAGATCCCAGGGGAAGCAATCAGCCCCAGCATTTT
many	TRBD2	TRBV27	TRBJ2-1	CASSLRWMGTSGSPTYNEQFF	TGTGCCAGCAGTTTACGGTGGATGGGAACTAGCGGGAGTCCCACCTACAATGAGCAGTTCTTC
medium-sized	TRBD1	TRBV2	TRBJ1-2	CASSTWDREINGYTF	TGTGCCAGCAGTACCTGGGACAGGGAGATTAATGGCTACACCTTC
.	.	TRBV7-9	TRBJ1-6	CASSPESNYNSPLHF	TGTGCCAGCAGCCCGGAGTCGAACTATAATTCACCCCTCCACTTT
.	.	TRBV19	TRBJ1-1	CASSSWGGRRGTEAFF	TGTGCCAGTAGTTCCTGGGGGGGGCGCCGCGGCACTGAAGCTTTCTTT
medium-sized	TRBD1	TRBV2	TRBJ1-4	CASSGGQGGNEKLFF	TGTGCCAGCAGTGGTGGACAGGGAGGTAATGAAAAACTGTTTTTT